The clone carrying this T cell receptor (beta chain) was counted a few times. Germline V gene lookup returns CDR1 SQVTM and CDR2 ANQGSEA. The trim removed 4 bases at V and 9 bases at J, leaving 6 bases unmatched. CDR3 size: 14 residues. The data originate from a study of T cell responses to AZD1222 COVID-19 vaccine. Study details: Second doses were pooled across both intervals (about 4 or about 12 weeks).

Only in-frame clones appear in the TCRdb table, and some are missing; sequencing was by immunoSEQ multiplex PCR. The table includes 160,000 or so clones, around nine tenths detected once. Sequenced material: peripheral blood, taken on day 0 of AZD1222 vaccination. V gene TRBV29-1 combines with J gene TRBJ2-1; 13 bases align to TRBD2. The TCR originated in an adult in good health. CDR3 amino acids: CSVGPRLAGGEQFF. In DNA, the CDR3 is TGCAGCGTTGGACCCCGACTAGCGGGAGGTGAGCAGTTCTTC.